Sequencing of this TCR beta chain was carried out in a study of shared clonotypes between healthy human individuals (dated by TCRdb to 2020 to 2021). Describing the broader study: The cohort included a few men and a couple of women between 18 and 49 years of age. For each donor, CD4 naive and CD4 memory were each run on three plates, CD8 naive on two plates, and CD8 memory on one plate. To estimate repertoire size and how much clonotypes are shared between individuals, the study performed deep sequencing of blood TCR repertoires from about five healthy adults. Different laboratories and diverse techniques were used to prepare libraries and sequence TCR repertoires, to increase sequencing depth and limit assay-specific biases. Each donor's leukapheresis produced roughly between about 0.8 and 10 billion PBMCs.

Worth noting for this clone: The target of this receptor is not known. No clone much larger than this one lies a single base away; base qualities are absent.

Broader findings and caveats from the paper: Because the study included only a small number of donors, the genetic and exposure-history diversity represented was limited. Only blood was sampled, and tissue TCR repertoires likely differ from those in blood. Higher generation probabilities were observed for clonotypes shared by all four sorted-subset donors than for non-shared clonotypes. Incomplete sequencing was indicated by rarefaction of sorted-subset datasets, despite the large sequencing depth. Naive subsets generally had larger estimated clonotype richness than memory subsets. Sharing across several donors was observed for approximately 4.6% of naive CD4, about 3.2% of naive CD8, roughly 2.3% of memory CD4, and roughly 0.4% of memory CD8 clonotypes. Pairwise subsampling indicated that sequencing depth was expected to affect the degree of clonotype sharing among donors.

Trimming removed 4 bases from V and 3 bases from J, leaving 7 bases between the germline ends. Including the terminal cysteine and phenylalanine, the CDR3 comprises 12 residues. Only the CDR3 part of the read is kept: 36 bases, read in frame from the first base. Per the germline V gene, MRHNA is the CDR1 and SNTAGT is the CDR2. The donors were healthy, HIV-negative adults with no recently reported acute infections or vaccinations. Every donor was a Caucasian adult living in Nashville, Tennessee, USA. CD4+ T cells were enriched by magnetic negative selection, after which naive cells were positively selected on CD45RA and the negative fraction was taken as the memory subset. Blood was collected by leukapheresis, and PBMCs were isolated by Ficoll-Histopaque density gradient centrifugation and then cryopreserved in liquid nitrogen vapor phase. Analytical flow cytometry was used to check the purity and quantity of each magnetically sorted T cell population. Genomic DNA was isolated from each sorted fraction and quantified by UV absorbance on a Nanodrop 2000c.

TCR CDR3 regions were amplified from genomic DNA by multiplex PCR using the deep immunoSEQ assay. Extracted genomic DNA from each cell subset was distributed evenly across all wells of several immunoSEQ 96-well plates, and each plate was treated as a replicate. For sorted subsets, about 200 ng genomic DNA, equal to 30,000 or so T cell genomes, was loaded into each replicate PCR. Purified libraries were measured with a Qubit 3.0 fluorometer, size-checked on a Bioanalyzer 2100, and measured again with the KAPA Library Quantification kit. Every immunoSEQ 96-well plate was sequenced on a dedicated single-read 150-cycle Illumina NextSeq 550 flow cell. From the authors' description of their analysis: Because the immunoSEQ output held only junctional sequences and lacked quality scores, the filtering could not match the filtering applied to full-length reads. Sequences were annotated with PyIR, a Python wrapper for IgBLAST v1.9, and V/J genes and CDR3 were assigned using IMGT germline references. Reads with weak V/J assignments (E-value above 1e-6), missing CDR3, stop codons, out-of-frame junctions, or ambiguous translated residues were removed. V3J clonotypes were defined by identical inferred V gene, J gene, and CDR3 amino acid sequence. The percentage overlap between two repertoires was calculated by dividing the number of shared unique clonotypes by the size of the smaller repertoire. Three approaches were used to assess repertoire richness: RTK rarefaction, the Chao1 estimator, and Recon v2.1 estimates of unobserved clonotypes. For all TCRbeta clonotypes obtained by the gDNA method from a few donors, generation probabilities were computed with OLGA. This immuneACCESS table, as held by TCRdb, lists in-frame sequences with V and J called but not all clones. Of the missing ones, under half trace to an unresolved V gene in checked studies; the others have no known cause. That table gives V, J and clone size, and the DNA gave D and trimming. Within this sample are a few million clones, with 85% to 95% of them counted one time only. 0.37% of the sample goes to the ten largest clones.

Recombination linked TRBV6-4 to TRBJ2-7; TRBD2 is a weak D gene call, 5 bases matching. This receptor was identified in a man between 18 and 35 years old in good health. Some clones in this sample may be carry-over from other donors' samples. Material for sequencing was naive CD4+ T cells from PBMCs. The cell subset or site label, read with the paper, signifies: CD45RA+ positively selected. The CDR3 corresponds to CASSVRVYEQYF. The DNA is TGTGCCAGCAGTGTGAGGGTCTACGAGCAGTACTTC.